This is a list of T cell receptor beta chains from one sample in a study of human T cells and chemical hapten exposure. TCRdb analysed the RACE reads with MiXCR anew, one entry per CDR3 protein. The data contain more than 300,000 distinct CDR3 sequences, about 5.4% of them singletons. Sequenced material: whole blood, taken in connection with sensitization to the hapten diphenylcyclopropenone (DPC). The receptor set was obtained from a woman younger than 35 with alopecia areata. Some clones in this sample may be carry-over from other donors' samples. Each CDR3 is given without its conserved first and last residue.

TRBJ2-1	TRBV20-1	SASGGPLLHNEQF
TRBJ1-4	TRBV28	ASSSLIGTGVANEKLF
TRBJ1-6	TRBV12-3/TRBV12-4	ASSYQGYNSPLH
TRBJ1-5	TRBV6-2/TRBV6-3	ASSYGRGQPQH
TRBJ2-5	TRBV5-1	ASAPGFQGATETQY
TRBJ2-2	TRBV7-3	ASSLSLLDGELF
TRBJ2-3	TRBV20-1	SASYGLAGGSDTQY
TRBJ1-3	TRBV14	ASSRDRGINTIY
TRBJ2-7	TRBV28	ASSSLAGLSH
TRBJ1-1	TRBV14	ASRRTYNTEAF
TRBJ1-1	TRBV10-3	AISESGRVDTEAF
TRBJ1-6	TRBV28	ASSIRPGSQSYNSPLH
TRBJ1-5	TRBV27	ASSPQGNNQPQH
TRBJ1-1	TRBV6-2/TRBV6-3	ASSFTGTPPNTEAF
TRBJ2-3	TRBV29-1	SVAGVRTDTQY
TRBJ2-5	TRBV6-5	ASSFLVGPIKTQY
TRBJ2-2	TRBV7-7	ASSLGISANTGELF
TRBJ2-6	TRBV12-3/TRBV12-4	ASSFPAGDISGANVLT
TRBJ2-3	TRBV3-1	ASSARRQVLSTDTQY
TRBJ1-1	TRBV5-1	ASSPSVRVNTEAF
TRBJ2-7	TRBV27	ASSSTGMYEQY
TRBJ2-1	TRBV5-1	ASSWDGNEQF
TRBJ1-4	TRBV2	ASRGDATEKLF
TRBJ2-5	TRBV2	ASSAGQGKQETQY
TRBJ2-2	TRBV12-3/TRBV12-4	ASRASNTGELF
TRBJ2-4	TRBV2	ASSESAGGNIQY
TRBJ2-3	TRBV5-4	ASTNPALAPDTQY
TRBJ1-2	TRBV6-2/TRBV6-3	ASSYGGYGYT
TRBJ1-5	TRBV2	ASSRDRGKGQPQH
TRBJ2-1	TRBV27	ASSPRDGYNEQF
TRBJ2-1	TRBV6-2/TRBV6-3	ASSPLTGGSYNEQF
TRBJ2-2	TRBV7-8	ASSLVDGGSGELF
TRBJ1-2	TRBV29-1	SVGWQLGNGYT
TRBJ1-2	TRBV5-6	ASSLEGSYGYT
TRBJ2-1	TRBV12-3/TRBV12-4	ASRPAHTAINEQF
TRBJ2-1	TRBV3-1	ASSPFGESSYNEQF
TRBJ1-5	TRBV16	ASSPTGRSNQPQH
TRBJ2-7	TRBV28	ASSQNSGEQY
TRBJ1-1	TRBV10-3	AISESVNSAEAF
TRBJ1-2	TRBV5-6	ASNLRVFYGYT
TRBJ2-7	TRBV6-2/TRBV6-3	ASSYSGQGYEQY
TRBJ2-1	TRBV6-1	ASSVTYQGMPYNEQF
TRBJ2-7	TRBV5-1	ASSLDLAVSYEQY
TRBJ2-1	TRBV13	ASKERGAGNEQF
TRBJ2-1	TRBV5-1	ASSPGVLYYNEQF
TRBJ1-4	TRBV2	ASGAQGQTNEKLF
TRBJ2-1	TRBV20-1	SASDGGTHNEQF
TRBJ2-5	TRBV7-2	ASSWRQGTETQY
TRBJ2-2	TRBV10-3	AISLQSSAGELF
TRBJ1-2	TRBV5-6	ASSLSRSDGYT
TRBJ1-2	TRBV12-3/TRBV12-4	ASSNTNYGYT
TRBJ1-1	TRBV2	ASSELATGGAF
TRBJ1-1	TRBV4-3	ASSQDSSGVTEAF
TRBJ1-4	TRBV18	ASSSSTDEKLF
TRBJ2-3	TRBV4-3	ASSQDRTSGVGTQY
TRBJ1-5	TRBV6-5	ASRDGTRNQPQH